This entry lists 9 T cell receptor beta chains sequenced from one sample in a study of blood T cell repertoires in COVID-19 (dated by TCRdb to 2019 to 2021). The library was obtained by the immunoSEQ multiplex PCR assay. What TCRdb holds here is the immuneACCESS table cut down to in-frame rearrangements. Part of the clones is not present; checked against another copy, under half of the missing clones reflect an unresolved V gene, and the others are unexplained. This sample comprises over 150,000 clones, about nine tenths of them detected only once. The biggest ten clones account for roughly 5% of the sample. The sequenced sample consisted of peripheral blood. Receptors were obtained from a young man with COVID-19, enrolled during active disease.

The gene calls are TRBV2 and TRBJ1-6; D perhaps matches TRBD1 (5 bases). The V and J ends lost 3 bases and 10 bases respectively, with 13 bases between them. The CDR3 extends over 14 amino acids. Germline lookup yields CDR1 SNHLY and CDR2 FYNNEI. Here the CDR3 DNA reads TGTGCCAGCAGTGATCCAGGGAAAGGATCACCCCTCCACTTT. It yields the protein CASSDPGKGSPLHF.

The chain has TRBV7-9 and TRBJ2-7, with 8 bases lining up with TRBD2. CDR3 length equals 17 residues. Germline V gene lookup returns CDR1 SEHNR and CDR2 FQNEAQ (reference sequence). V shed 5 bases and J 3 bases; nucleotides not matched to a gene: 15. The CDR3 bases are TGTGCCAGCAGCAACCCCCTGGGATTAGCGGGACACTACGAGCAGTACTTC. Translation: CASSNPLGLAGHYEQYF. Full variable domain (remainder filled in from reference TRBV7-9 and TRBJ2-7): DTGVSQNPRHKITKRGQNVTFRCDPISEHNRLYWYRQTLGQGPEFLTYFQNEAQLEKSRLLSDRFSAERPKGSFSTLEIQRTEQGDSAMYLCASSNPLGLAGHYEQYFGPGTRLTVT.

This chain links TRBV28 with TRBJ2-7, with 9 bases fitting TRBD2. Germline V lookup: CDR1 MDHEN, CDR2 SYDVKM. V was pared by 7 bases and J by 2 bases, with 18 bases of the junction left unmatched. This CDR3 is built from 18 residues. CDR3 region: CASTQRTSASGWAYEQYF. The DNA of the CDR3 is TGTGCCAGCACCCAGAGGACTAGCGCCTCCGGGTGGGCCTACGAGCAGTACTTC. The full variable domain, with the rest looked up from reference TRBV28 and TRBJ2-7, is DVKVTQSSRYLVKRTGEKVFLECVQDMDHENMFWYRQDPGLGLRLIYFSYDVKMKEKGDIPEGYSVSREKKERFSLILESASTNQTSMYLCASTQRTSASGWAYEQYFGPGTRLTVT.

This sequence joins TRBV7-2 and TRBJ1-2; maybe TRBD1 (5 bases). The CDR3 consists of 13 residues. V gave up 4 bases and J gave up 3 bases, with 9 bases separating them. Germline V gene lookup returns CDR1 SGHTA and CDR2 FQGNSA. The CDR3 nucleotides read TGTGCCAGCAGCTCGGGGGGTTACTATGGCTACACCTTC. The encoded protein is CASSSGGYYGYTF.

The V and J genes are TRBV28 and TRBJ2-1, with D possibly being TRBD1 (5 bases). The CDR3 consists of 16 residues. Germline V gives CDR1 MDHEN, CDR2 SYDVKM. Between the trimmed V and J ends, which lost 5 bases and 1 base, there was a span of 15 bases. CDR3 bases: TGTGCCAGCAGTCCACACTCCAGGGTATCCTACAATGAGCAGTTCTTC. Protein product: CASSPHSRVSYNEQFF.

V and J are TRBV7-9 and TRBJ2-7; 7 positions match TRBD2. The CDR3 sequence is 16 residues long. Losses at the gene ends were 2 bases for V and 7 bases for J; bases not matched to a gene: 14. Germline assignment: CDR1 SEHNR and CDR2 FQNEAQ (reference sequence). The CDR3: CASSLSRVPLGREQYF. CDR3 sequence (DNA): TGTGCCAGCAGCTTAAGCCGGGTCCCTCTCGGGAGGGAGCAGTACTTC.

V is TRBV3-1 (or the pseudogene TRBV3-2) and J is TRBJ1-5; 7 bases map to TRBD1. The V gene's germline CDR1 is LGHDT and CDR2 YNNKEL (reference sequence). This CDR3 has 13 residues. V lost 0 bases to trimming and J lost 7 bases; unmatched junction nucleotides: 0. DNA for the CDR3: TGTGCCAGCAGCCAAGACAGGGGGCAGCCCCAGCATTTT. Translation gives CASSQDRGQPQHF.

The J gene is TRBJ1-5, the V gene TRBV5-6; 9 positions match TRBD1. The CDR3 extends over 14 amino acids. Germline CDR1 and CDR2: SGHDT and YYEEEE. V shed 3 bases, J shed 9 bases, and the junction held 7 bases outside the gene matches. CDR3 region: CASSSGTGLRPQHF. DNA of the CDR3: TGTGCCAGCAGCTCCGGGACAGGGCTACGGCCCCAGCATTTT.

The chain employs TRBV6-6 and TRBJ2-2; the D gene is possibly TRBD1 (5 bases). The CDR3 length is 17 residues. CDR1 is MNHNY and CDR2 is SVGAGI in the germline V gene (reference sequence). The V and J ends lost 5 bases and 6 bases respectively, with 22 bases between them. CDR3 sequence (DNA): TGTGCCAGCAGTCCATTTCTTACAGGCAAGCTCCCCGGGGAGCTGTTTTTT. Translating gives CASSPFLTGKLPGELFF.